The 21 T cell receptor beta chains in this list originate from one sample, sequenced in a study of blood T cells in healthy people across ages. Combining a sample-barcoded 5' primer with a J-beta primer mix, a second PCR ran for roughly 7 to 11 cycles. One entry per CDR3 protein, called by TCRdb with MiXCR from the 5' RACE reads. The table lists around 970,000 distinct CDR3 sequences, roughly 51% of them singletons. Input material: blood. These receptors came from a woman aged 55 to 70 in good health.

This rearrangement joins TRBV12-3 or TRBV12-4 to TRBJ2-1, with a tentative D call TRBD2 (5 bases). V was cut by 1 base and J by 7 bases, with 11 bases left in between. This CDR3 comprises 14 residues. The CDR3 loop reads CASSLDGLANEQFF. CDR3 DNA sequence: TGTGCCAGCAGTTTAGATGGGCTAGCTAATGAGCAGTTCTTC.

Here the CDR3 reads CSARRRAGEGEQFF. The CDR3 DNA reads TGCAGTGCTAGAAGACGAGCGGGAGAAGGTGAGCAGTTCTTC. The chain couples TRBV20-1 to TRBJ2-1; 8 bases are shared with TRBD2. The V gene's germline CDR1 is DFQATT and CDR2 SNEGSKA (reference sequence). V gave up 2 bases and J gave up 9 bases; unmatched junction bases: 9. CDR3 length: 14 residues.

In this sample, this clonotype turned up a few times. The genes are TRBV20-1 and TRBJ1-5; 7 nucleotides line up with TRBD1. Germline V CDR1 and CDR2: DFQATT, SNEGSKA (reference sequence). The trim removed 3 bases at V and 7 bases at J, leaving 3 bases unmatched. The CDR3 runs to 12 residues. CDR3 protein: CSASPGGQPQHF. DNA of the CDR3: TGCAGTGCTAGCCCAGGGGGACAGCCCCAGCATTTT.

The V gene is TRBV12-3 or TRBV12-4, the J gene TRBJ2-3; TRBD2 is a possible D gene (6 bases). The CDR3 consists of 17 residues. V shed 5 bases and J shed 3 bases, with 21 bases lying between them. The CDR3 loop is CASSPQPGVRGTDTQYF. As DNA, the CDR3 is TGTGCCAGCAGTCCTCAGCCGGGGGTGAGAGGGACAGATACGCAGTATTTT.

The V and J genes are TRBV29-1 and TRBJ2-7; no clear D gene. The ends were cut back, 7 bases at V and 5 bases at J, with 12 bases in the middle. This CDR3 is built from 11 residues. From germline, CDR1 is SQVTM and CDR2 ANQGSEA. The CDR3 nucleotides are TGCAGCGGTGCCCTGGTAGACGAGCAGTACTTC. Amino acids: CSGALVDEQYF.

This clonotype came up a few times. The chain is built from TRBV3-1 and TRBJ1-2, with 7 bases matching TRBD1. The CDR3 is 16 residues long. Trimming at V came to 2 bases and at J to 2 bases, leaving 8 bases not matched to a gene. CDR1 LGHDT and CDR2 YNNKEL come from the germline V gene (reference sequence). The DNA of the CDR3 is TGTGCCAGCAGCCAATCCGACAGGGCCCCAAACTATGGCTACACCTTC. Protein product: CASSQSDRAPNYGYTF.

The genes are TRBV6-5 and TRBJ2-6; D not certain. Germline-derived CDR1 and CDR2 are MNHEY and SVGAGI. The V end was cut by 4 bases, the J end by 4 bases, with 14 bases between. This CDR3 has 16 residues. CDR3 sequence: CASSSTDILGANVLTF. As DNA, the CDR3 is TGTGCCAGCAGTTCCACCGACATCCTCGGGGCCAACGTCCTGACTTTC.

This clonotype was seen only a few times. The chain links TRBV6-2 or TRBV6-3 to TRBJ1-5; no clear D gene. CDR1 and CDR2 from the germline V gene are MNHEY and SVGEGT. V was shortened by 2 bases and J by 3 bases, with 14 bases between the two germline ends. This CDR3 has 16 amino acids. CDR3 loop: CASSYGTDGLNQPQHF. The CDR3 nucleotides are TGTGCCAGCAGTTACGGCACAGACGGGCTCAATCAGCCCCAGCATTTT.

V is TRBV13 and J is TRBJ1-2; 9 nucleotides align to TRBD1. Germline trimming cut 5 bases from V and 6 bases from J; bases unmatched to any gene: 4. This CDR3 is built from 13 residues. Germline lookup yields CDR1 PRHDT and CDR2 FYEKMQ (reference sequence). The CDR3 loop is CASSTYRGHGYTF. The CDR3 DNA follows: TGTGCCAGCAGCACATACAGGGGGCATGGCTACACCTTC.

This clonotype has a single count. V is TRBV10-3 and J is TRBJ2-3; D might be TRBD1 or TRBD2, each matching 6 bases. The germline gives CDR1 ENHRY, CDR2 SYGVKD. The CDR3 totals 14 residues. V lost 6 bases to trimming and J lost 4 bases, with 14 bases between them. The CDR3: CAIRPGAAADTQYF. As DNA, the CDR3 is TGTGCCATCAGACCGGGGGCAGCGGCAGATACGCAGTATTTT.

CDR3 nucleotide sequence: TGTGCCACCCGGACAGACTACGAGCAGTACTTC. Encoded protein: CATRTDYEQYF. The V and J genes are TRBV2 and TRBJ2-7, with D possibly being TRBD1 (6 bases). Trimming took 10 bases from V and 3 from J, leaving 10 bases between them. This CDR3 contains 11 residues. Germline assignment: CDR1 SNHLY and CDR2 FYNNEI.

In the case of this clonotype: One junction end disagrees with the germline gene, perhaps due to a read error. This chain connects TRBV20-1 to TRBJ2-5; 7 nucleotides match TRBD2. Near its end, the DNA agrees better with TRBJ2-7, so the J call may be wrong. The CDR3 is 13 residues long. The V gene's germline CDR1 is DFQATT and CDR2 SNEGSKA (reference sequence). The chain's CDR3 is CSSRRGRAYEQYF. DNA for the CDR3: TGCAGTTCTAGGCGAGGGAGGGCCTACGAGCAGTACTTC.

The chain employs TRBV28 and TRBJ2-7; perhaps TRBD2 as D (5 bases). Germline lookup yields CDR1 MDHEN and CDR2 SYDVKM. CDR3 length: 12 residues. V was pared by 8 bases and J by 5 bases, with 13 bases between. CDR3 loop: CASGGSSNEQYF. CDR3 DNA: TGTGCCAGCGGTGGATCTAGCAACGAGCAGTACTTC.

The chain joins TRBV4-3 to TRBJ2-3; D may be TRBD2 (6 bases). Trimming removed 1 base from V and 4 bases from J, with 9 bases in between. CDR3 length: 14 residues. The germline V gene has CDR1 LGHNA and CDR2 YSLEER. This CDR3 is CASSQVSSADTQYF. CDR3 sequence (DNA): TGCGCCAGCAGCCAAGTGTCTAGCGCAGATACGCAGTATTTT.

The chain joins TRBV9 to TRBJ2-5; TRBD1 aligns across 9 bases. The V gene end was trimmed by 4 bases and the J gene end by 11 bases; junction bases not matched to a gene: 15. CDR1 is SGDLS and CDR2 is YYNGEE in the germline V gene. This CDR3 region has 15 residues. CDR3 DNA sequence: TGTGCCAGCAGCTCCCGACAGGGGGTGAGGAATGAGCAGTACTTC. Translating it yields CASSSRQGVRNEQYF.

The gene calls are TRBV5-4 and TRBJ2-5, with TRBD2 identical over 10 bases. Germline V CDR1 and CDR2: SGHNT, YYREEE (reference sequence). The CDR3 covers 15 residues. V was clipped by 4 bases and J by 5 bases; unmatched bases: 8. CDR3 in amino acids: CASSPLSGRHETQYF. The CDR3 DNA sequence: TGTGCCAGCAGCCCCCTTAGCGGGAGGCACGAGACCCAGTACTTC.

In its sample, this clonotype was seen a few times. The chain has TRBV10-3 and TRBJ2-7; a possible D gene is TRBD2 (6 bases). Germline CDR1 and CDR2: ENHRY and SYGVKD. The CDR3 is 15 amino acids. V lost 4 bases and J lost 6, with 19 bases in between. CDR3 loop: CAISAEEGKVGEQYF. The CDR3 DNA reads as TGTGCCATCAGTGCCGAGGAGGGGAAGGTCGGCGAGCAGTACTTC.

This clonotype was detected ten times or more. The chain combines TRBV4-2 with TRBJ2-3; no reliable D call. The CDR3 is 14 amino acids. CDR1 is LGHNA and CDR2 is YNFKEQ in the germline V gene. Trimming took 0 bases from V and 6 from J, leaving 10 bases between them. The chain's CDR3 is CASSQDEARDTQYF. In DNA, the CDR3 is TGTGCCAGCAGCCAAGATGAGGCCCGGGATACGCAGTATTTT.

The chain has TRBV13 and TRBJ2-3; D gene unclear. CDR3 length: 16 amino acids. Germline CDR1 PRHDT, CDR2 FYEKMQ (reference sequence). V lost 1 base and J 0 bases, leaving 11 bases between the germline ends. CDR3 in amino acids: CASSLVSVISTDTQYF. The CDR3 DNA is TGTGCCAGCAGCTTAGTTTCAGTAATTAGCACAGATACGCAGTATTTT. Variable domain in full (rest from reference TRBV13 and TRBJ2-3): AAGVIQSPRHLIKEKRETATLKCYPIPRHDTVYWYQQGPGQDPQFLISFYEKMQSDKGSIPDRFSAQQFSDYHSELNMSSLELGDSALYFCASSLVSVISTDTQYFGPGTRLTVL.

This clonotype was found once. Compared with germline, one end of the junction differs, possibly owing to a read error. The chain carries TRBV10-3 and TRBJ2-7, with 11 positions matching TRBD2. Germline lookup yields CDR1 ENHRY and CDR2 SYGVKD. This CDR3 region has 14 residues. This CDR3 reads CAVSRLAGRNEQYF. The CDR3 region has the DNA TGTGCCGTCAGTCGACTAGCGGGACGGAACGAGCAGTACTTC.

This chain connects TRBV20-1 to TRBJ1-2, with TRBD1 as a possible D gene (5 bases). The CDR3 length is 14 residues. Trimming left V 3 bases short and J 3 bases short, with 14 bases between. The germline CDR1 and CDR2 sequences are DFQATT and SNEGSKA (reference sequence). The CDR3 sequence is CSARGPGRDYGYTF. CDR3 coding DNA: TGCAGTGCTAGGGGTCCGGGACGGGACTATGGCTACACCTTC.